This T cell receptor beta chain comes out of a study of T-cell memory formation after mild COVID-19. TCRdb reanalysed the 5' RACE reads using MiXCR and keeps one entry per CDR3 protein. The repertoire holds 300,000 to 400,000 distinct CDR3 sequences, roughly 15% seen once, with around 24% in the top ten. Germline-derived CDR1 and CDR2 are SEHNR and FQNEAQ (reference sequence). This CDR3 has 16 residues. The V and J ends lost 5 bases and 2 bases respectively, with 17 bases between them. General study findings and limits: Certain responding clones were present in pre-infection memory, suggesting participation of cross-reactive memory.

With regard to this clonotype: As yet, its antigen is unknown.

V and J are TRBV7-9 and TRBJ2-3, with D perhaps TRBD2 (6 bases). The material sequenced was PBMCs or a T cell subset sorted from them (not recorded which). The sequence derives from a man aged 18 to 30 who had mild COVID-19 (a few samples of this study predate the infection). Cell type and time point are not known. The CDR3 sequence: CASSPRGSQDTDTQYF. The CDR3 nucleotides are TGTGCCAGCAGCCCTCGGGGGAGCCAAGACACAGATACGCAGTATTTT.